The sequence of this TCR beta chain was determined in a study of blood T cell repertoires in COVID-19. Study background: Acute-phase and convalescent COVID-19 samples originated in the United States, Italy and Spain. T cells, B-cell-depleted T cells, or PBMCs provided the cDNA or gDNA that served as material.

V was clipped by 0 bases and J by 1 base, with 8 bases between them. Germline V lookup: CDR1 SGDLS, CDR2 YYNGEE. The CDR3 length is 14 residues. Generated by immunoSEQ multiplex PCR, the TCRdb table keeps only in-frame clones and is missing some. The repertoire includes 310,000 or so clones, approximately 88% of them detected once, and 7.5% to 10% sits in the top ten. The TCR comes from a young man with COVID-19, enrolled during active disease. The rearrangement uses TRBV9 and TRBJ2-7, with a weak D call TRBD2 (5 bases). Sequences were obtained from peripheral blood. CDR3 DNA sequence: TGTGCCAGCAGCGTAGGGGGAGATTCCTACGAGCAGTACTTC. Translated, it gives CASSVGGDSYEQYF.